This is a list of T cell receptor beta chains from one sample in a study of patients and donors after allogeneic stem cell transplantation. From the RT-PCR reads, TCRdb called clonotypes with MiXCR, one entry per CDR3 protein. This sample has about a million distinct CDR3 sequences, with 15% to 20% found just once. Input material: blood, either unsorted or a sorted T cell fraction (not recorded which). All receptors derive from a human donor who was either an allogeneic HSCT recipient or a stem cell or donor lymphocyte infusion donor (not recorded which). It is not recorded whose cells these are; they may come from a transplant donor. Both conserved end residues are part of each CDR3. Fields, in order: J gene, V gene, D gene, clone size, CDR3 protein, CDR3 DNA. A D gene is named only where the DNA matches it firmly. Some rows mark clone size as missing; the rest say once, few, many or name a class of expanded clone.

j_gene: TRBJ2-7; v_gene: TRBV6-1; d_gene: NA; abundance: few; CDR3aa: CASSEGGRNEQYF; CDR3nt: TGTGCCAGCAGTGAAGGGGGACGTAACGAGCAGTACTTC
j_gene: TRBJ1-5; v_gene: TRBV6-2/TRBV6-3; d_gene: NA; abundance: NA; CDR3aa: CASSYSIIGARQPQHF; CDR3nt: TGTGCCAGCAGTTACTCGATTATAGGGGCCCGGCAGCCCCAGCATTTT
j_gene: TRBJ2-3; v_gene: TRBV23-1; d_gene: NA; abundance: NA; CDR3aa: CASRHNVGGEQQTQYF; CDR3nt: TGCGCCAGCAGGCACAATGTCGGGGGCGAACAACAGACGCAGTATTTT
j_gene: TRBJ1-5; v_gene: TRBV28; d_gene: TRBD1; abundance: few; CDR3aa: CASSSTGRGSWPQHF; CDR3nt: TGTGCCAGCAGCTCGACAGGGAGGGGATCATGGCCCCAGCATTTT
j_gene: TRBJ2-1; v_gene: TRBV6-1; d_gene: TRBD2; abundance: NA; CDR3aa: CATQRGGEQFF; CDR3nt: TGTGCCACCCAGCGGGGAGGCGAGCAGTTCTTC
j_gene: TRBJ2-7; v_gene: TRBV3-1; d_gene: NA; abundance: NA; CDR3aa: CASSQGFRGLGYEQYF; CDR3nt: TGTGCCAGCAGCCAAGGCTTTAGGGGTTTGGGATACGAGCAGTACTTC
j_gene: TRBJ2-1; v_gene: TRBV11-2; d_gene: NA; abundance: NA; CDR3aa: CASGIQYREQFF; CDR3nt: TGTGCCAGCGGGATCCAATACAGGGAGCAGTTCTTC
j_gene: TRBJ2-3; v_gene: TRBV19; d_gene: NA; abundance: few; CDR3aa: CASSITARATDTQYF; CDR3nt: TGTGCCAGTAGTATAACGGCGCGGGCCACAGATACGCAGTATTTT
j_gene: TRBJ2-7; v_gene: TRBV7-9; d_gene: NA; abundance: NA; CDR3aa: CASSLDGRWEYF; CDR3nt: TGTGCCAGCAGCCTCGACGGTCGGTGGGAGTACTTC
j_gene: TRBJ2-3; v_gene: TRBV15; d_gene: NA; abundance: NA; CDR3aa: CATSRAASWDTQYF; CDR3nt: TGTGCCACCAGCAGAGCGGCCTCATGGGATACGCAGTATTTT
j_gene: TRBJ1-6; v_gene: TRBV9; d_gene: NA; abundance: NA; CDR3aa: CASSVASGSNSPLHF; CDR3nt: TGTGCCAGCAGCGTAGCGAGCGGGTCTAATTCACCCCTCCACTTT
j_gene: TRBJ2-7; v_gene: TRBV6-1; d_gene: NA; abundance: NA; CDR3aa: CASKIFGVSYEQYF; CDR3nt: TGTGCCAGCAAAATTTTCGGTGTCTCCTACGAGCAGTACTTC
j_gene: TRBJ2-1; v_gene: TRBV6-5; d_gene: TRBD2; abundance: few; CDR3aa: CASSYKREGGNEQFF; CDR3nt: TGTGCCAGCAGTTACAAGCGGGAGGGTGGGAATGAGCAGTTCTTC
j_gene: TRBJ2-3; v_gene: TRBV29-1; d_gene: NA; abundance: few; CDR3aa: CSNRDGRTDTQYF; CDR3nt: TGCAGTAACCGGGACGGCCGGACAGATACGCAGTATTTT
j_gene: TRBJ2-3; v_gene: TRBV5-6; d_gene: TRBD1; abundance: NA; CDR3aa: CASSSRGLGQGGDTQYF; CDR3nt: TGTGCCAGCAGCTCCCGCGGGTTGGGACAGGGGGGTGATACGCAGTATTTT
j_gene: TRBJ2-3; v_gene: TRBV7-6; d_gene: NA; abundance: few; CDR3aa: CASSLGWAGASTDTQYF; CDR3nt: TGTGCCAGCAGCTTAGGATGGGCAGGGGCTAGCACAGATACGCAGTATTTT
j_gene: TRBJ2-1; v_gene: TRBV12-3/TRBV12-4; d_gene: TRBD2; abundance: NA; CDR3aa: CATDASGSWNEQFF; CDR3nt: TGTGCCACCGACGCTAGCGGGAGTTGGAATGAGCAGTTCTTC
j_gene: TRBJ2-2; v_gene: TRBV20-1; d_gene: TRBD1; abundance: NA; CDR3aa: CSARTGRSGELFF; CDR3nt: TGCAGTGCCCGGACAGGGAGGTCCGGGGAGCTGTTTTTT
j_gene: TRBJ2-1; v_gene: TRBV12-3/TRBV12-4; d_gene: NA; abundance: many; CDR3aa: CASSPDLSSYNEQFF; CDR3nt: TGTGCCAGCAGTCCGGACCTGAGCTCCTACAATGAGCAGTTCTTC
j_gene: TRBJ2-7; v_gene: TRBV2; d_gene: NA; abundance: NA; CDR3aa: CASSGAIPPEQYF; CDR3nt: TGTGCCAGCAGTGGGGCCATCCCGCCCGAGCAGTACTTC
j_gene: TRBJ1-4; v_gene: TRBV5-1; d_gene: NA; abundance: NA; CDR3aa: CASSLDLGEKLFF; CDR3nt: TGCGCCAGCAGCTTGGATCTCGGGGAAAAACTGTTTTTT
j_gene: TRBJ2-1; v_gene: TRBV24-1; d_gene: TRBD2; abundance: few; CDR3aa: CATRRSGSSYNEQFF; CDR3nt: TGTGCCACCAGGCGTAGCGGGAGTTCCTACAATGAGCAGTTCTTC
j_gene: TRBJ1-2; v_gene: TRBV7-9; d_gene: NA; abundance: NA; CDR3aa: CASSLSEGFF; CDR3nt: TGTGCCAGCAGCTTGTCTGAGGGATTCTTC
j_gene: TRBJ2-2; v_gene: TRBV11-2; d_gene: TRBD2; abundance: NA; CDR3aa: CASSPGRIISGTNTGELFF; CDR3nt: TGTGCCAGCAGCCCGGGGAGGATCATTAGCGGGACGAACACCGGGGAGCTGTTTTTT
j_gene: TRBJ2-7; v_gene: TRBV7-9; d_gene: TRBD2; abundance: few; CDR3aa: CASSLFGTSVYEQYF; CDR3nt: TGTGCCAGCAGCCTCTTCGGGACTAGCGTCTACGAGCAGTACTTC
j_gene: TRBJ2-3; v_gene: TRBV28; d_gene: NA; abundance: NA; CDR3aa: CASSPSGTGIGDTQYF; CDR3nt: TGTGCCAGCAGTCCCTCCGGGACTGGGATTGGGGATACGCAGTATTTT
j_gene: TRBJ2-7; v_gene: TRBV24-1; d_gene: TRBD1; abundance: NA; CDR3aa: CATSSTGGEQYF; CDR3nt: TGTGCCACCAGTTCTACAGGGGGCGAGCAGTACTTC
j_gene: TRBJ2-1; v_gene: TRBV11-2; d_gene: TRBD2; abundance: few; CDR3aa: CASSLAPGSGGNEQFF; CDR3nt: TGTGCCAGCAGCTTAGCCCCGGGTAGCGGGGGTAATGAGCAGTTCTTC
j_gene: TRBJ1-2; v_gene: TRBV18; d_gene: TRBD1; abundance: few; CDR3aa: CASSPRQGNYGYTF; CDR3nt: TGTGCCAGCTCACCACGACAGGGGAACTATGGCTACACCTTC
j_gene: TRBJ1-5; v_gene: TRBV12-3/TRBV12-4; d_gene: TRBD1; abundance: few; CDR3aa: CASSFAGGGNQPQHF; CDR3nt: TGTGCCAGCAGTTTTGCAGGGGGCGGCAATCAGCCCCAGCATTTT
j_gene: TRBJ2-2; v_gene: TRBV10-3; d_gene: TRBD1; abundance: few; CDR3aa: CAIRTGQGQNTGELFF; CDR3nt: TGTGCCATCAGGACGGGACAGGGACAAAACACCGGGGAGCTGTTTTTT
j_gene: TRBJ1-2; v_gene: TRBV2; d_gene: NA; abundance: NA; CDR3aa: CASTPPPRGYTF; CDR3nt: TGTGCCAGCACCCCTCCCCCAAGGGGCTACACCTTC
j_gene: TRBJ1-1; v_gene: TRBV10-3; d_gene: TRBD1; abundance: NA; CDR3aa: CAISEMTGSLSTEAFF; CDR3nt: TGTGCCATCAGTGAGATGACAGGGTCCCTTTCCACTGAAGCTTTCTTT
j_gene: TRBJ2-3; v_gene: TRBV15; d_gene: NA; abundance: NA; CDR3aa: CATSSEMWDTQYF; CDR3nt: TGTGCCACCAGCAGTGAAATGTGGGATACGCAGTATTTT
j_gene: TRBJ1-4; v_gene: TRBV10-3; d_gene: NA; abundance: few; CDR3aa: CAISESKGIGTNEKLFF; CDR3nt: TGTGCCATCAGTGAGTCGAAGGGGATAGGTACTAATGAAAAACTGTTTTTT
j_gene: TRBJ2-5; v_gene: TRBV6-1; d_gene: TRBD2; abundance: NA; CDR3aa: CAGGLAGVGETQYF; CDR3nt: TGTGCCGGGGGACTAGCGGGGGTGGGAGAGACCCAGTACTTC
j_gene: TRBJ1-2; v_gene: TRBV15; d_gene: NA; abundance: few; CDR3aa: CATSRGPQVHGYTF; CDR3nt: TGTGCCACCAGCAGGGGTCCGCAGGTACATGGCTACACCTTC
j_gene: TRBJ2-3; v_gene: TRBV24-1; d_gene: TRBD2; abundance: NA; CDR3aa: CATSDLGTSGRLGTDTQYF; CDR3nt: TGTGCCACCAGTGATTTGGGGACTAGCGGGAGACTTGGCACAGATACGCAGTATTTT
j_gene: TRBJ1-1; v_gene: TRBV5-1; d_gene: NA; abundance: NA; CDR3aa: CASSSSGFTEAFF; CDR3nt: TGCGCCAGCAGCTCCTCGGGGTTCACTGAAGCTTTCTTT
j_gene: TRBJ2-2; v_gene: TRBV6-1; d_gene: NA; abundance: NA; CDR3aa: CASSNSRQGRTGELFF; CDR3nt: TGTGCCAGCAGCAACAGCAGGCAGGGTAGGACCGGGGAGCTGTTTTTT
j_gene: TRBJ2-2; v_gene: TRBV10-2; d_gene: NA; abundance: NA; CDR3aa: CASSERTINTGELFF; CDR3nt: TGCGCCAGCAGTGAGCGGACTATTAACACCGGGGAGCTGTTTTTT
j_gene: TRBJ2-3; v_gene: TRBV7-3; d_gene: TRBD1; abundance: few; CDR3aa: CASSLKKGAGTDTQYF; CDR3nt: TGTGCCAGCAGCTTAAAGAAGGGGGCAGGCACAGATACGCAGTATTTT
j_gene: TRBJ1-1; v_gene: TRBV28; d_gene: NA; abundance: few; CDR3aa: CASTSGALNTEAFF; CDR3nt: TGTGCCAGCACCTCGGGGGCTTTGAACACTGAAGCTTTCTTT
j_gene: TRBJ2-2; v_gene: TRBV6-1; d_gene: TRBD2; abundance: few; CDR3aa: CASSRIGLDNTGELFF; CDR3nt: TGTGCCAGCAGTCGAATAGGACTAGACAACACCGGGGAGCTGTTTTTT
j_gene: TRBJ1-1; v_gene: TRBV5-1; d_gene: NA; abundance: many; CDR3aa: CASSLAEKGSEAFF; CDR3nt: TGCGCCAGCAGCTTGGCCGAAAAGGGATCTGAAGCTTTCTTT
j_gene: TRBJ1-2; v_gene: TRBV5-1; d_gene: TRBD1; abundance: NA; CDR3aa: CASSLAGTAYHGYTF; CDR3nt: TGCGCCAGCAGCTTGGCTGGGACAGCGTACCATGGCTACACCTTC
j_gene: TRBJ1-1; v_gene: TRBV20-1; d_gene: TRBD1; abundance: few; CDR3aa: CSARDRGSTEAFF; CDR3nt: TGCAGTGCTCGCGACAGGGGGAGCACTGAAGCTTTCTTT
j_gene: TRBJ2-7; v_gene: TRBV10-3; d_gene: TRBD1; abundance: NA; CDR3aa: CAISGGTGGLGRF; CDR3nt: TGTGCCATCAGTGGAGGGACAGGGGGCTTAGGCCGATTC
j_gene: TRBJ2-1; v_gene: TRBV27; d_gene: NA; abundance: few; CDR3aa: CASSPPGFDSYNEQFF; CDR3nt: TGTGCCAGCAGTCCCCCGGGGTTCGACTCCTACAATGAGCAGTTCTTC